Here is one T cell receptor beta chain with its context. Repertoires were generated with immunoSEQ multiplex PCR, while TCRdb's copy carries only in-frame clones and drops some. This repertoire shows a few hundred thousand clones, 65% to 85% found once; its top ten account for 3% to 3.5%. With 4 bases clipped from V and 7 bases from J, the junction kept 2 bases outside the gene matches. The CDR3 contains 12 residues. The germline V gene encodes CDR1 SNHLY and CDR2 FYNNEI. The data belong to a study of blood T cell repertoires in COVID-19. The rearrangement links TRBV2 to TRBJ1-1, with TRBD1 matching over 8 bases. The sequenced sample consisted of peripheral blood. This TCR came from a woman in her 30s who had recovered from COVID-19. For the CDR3, the DNA is TGTGCCAGCAGTGGGACAGGGTATGAAGCTTTCTTT. Its protein product is CASSGTGYEAFF.